This T cell receptor beta chain was captured in a study of preoperative IRX-2 immunotherapy in early breast cancer. Produced via immunoSEQ multiplex PCR; TCRdb's table is partial and in-frame only. Counted here are around 25,000 clones, roughly 90% occurring once; the ten biggest clones make up less than 35%. Treatment described: preoperative locoregional IRX-2 cytokine immunotherapy. Patients received preoperative, locoregional IRX-2 cytokine immunotherapy in a phase Ib study. Germline assignment: CDR1 SEHNR and CDR2 FQNEAQ (reference sequence). The CDR3 loop spans 14 amino acids. The V end lost 1 base, the J end lost 2 bases, and 6 bases lay between the germline ends.

Here the sequenced sample was tumor tissue, taken after IRX-2 immunotherapy. The rearrangement joins TRBV7-9 to TRBJ1-5; D unclear. The sequence was obtained from a human donor with breast cancer. The CDR3: CASSLEERNQPQHF. For the CDR3, the DNA is TGTGCCAGCAGCTTAGAGGAACGCAATCAGCCCCAGCATTTT.